Listed here are 9 T cell receptor beta chains from one sample, sequenced in a study of blood T cell repertoires in COVID-19. Generated by immunoSEQ multiplex PCR, the TCRdb table keeps only in-frame clones and is missing some. The table includes just over 250,000 clones, about 87% detected once. The sequencing sample was made of peripheral blood. Source of these receptors: a man in his sixties who had recovered from COVID-19.

The rearrangement uses TRBV5-4 and TRBJ2-2; 14 bases line up with TRBD2. Germline values: CDR1 SGHNT, CDR2 YYREEE (reference sequence). After removal of 3 bases from V and 6 bases from J, the junction contained 7 bases not matched to a gene. This CDR3 spans 17 amino acids. CDR3 nucleotide sequence: TGTGCCAGCAGCTGGGGCACGACTAGCGGGGGGGCCGGGGAGCTGTTTTTT. It specifies CASSWGTTSGGAGELFF.

The chain recombines TRBV15 with TRBJ2-1; 10 nucleotides match TRBD2. J gave up 6 bases and V 1 base, and 3 bases lay outside the gene matches. The CDR3 sequence is 15 residues long. Germline V gene data show CDR1 as LNHNV and CDR2 as YYDKDF (reference sequence). The chain's CDR3 is CATSRGTSGSNEQFF. For the CDR3, the DNA is TGTGCCACCAGCAGAGGGACTAGCGGTTCCAATGAGCAGTTCTTC.

V usage is TRBV19 and J usage is TRBJ2-7, with a possible D match to TRBD2 (6 bases). Trimming left V 4 bases short and J 0 bases short, with 13 bases between. The CDR3 covers 15 residues. CDR1 and CDR2 (germline): LNHDA, SQIVND (reference sequence). Written as DNA, the CDR3 is TGTGCCAGTAGTAATTTCGGAGGGACCTCCTACGAGCAGTACTTC. Translation: CASSNFGGTSYEQYF.

This chain connects TRBV10-3 to TRBJ1-2; 7 bases agree with TRBD1. The CDR3 covers 13 residues. Germline-derived CDR1 and CDR2 are ENHRY and SYGVKD. Trimming took 8 bases from V and 0 from J; bases not matched to a gene: 3. The CDR3 sequence: CAIGDSANYGYTF. CDR3 bases: TGTGCCATCGGGGACAGTGCTAACTATGGCTACACCTTC.

This chain uses TRBV16 with TRBJ1-4; TRBD1 aligns across 8 bases. The J segment lost 3 bases and the V segment lost 0 bases, leaving 9 bases of the junction unmatched. The CDR3 totals 18 residues. Germline V lookup: CDR1 KGHSY, CDR2 FQNENV. The CDR3 DNA sequence: TGTGCCAGCAGCCAATCTAAGGGGCAGGGGGCACCTAATGAAAAACTGTTTTTT. It codes for CASSQSKGQGAPNEKLFF.

V and J are TRBV3-1 (or the pseudogene TRBV3-2) and TRBJ1-1; D is possibly TRBD1 (6 bases). The germline V gene has CDR1 LGHDT and CDR2 YNNKEL (reference sequence). V was clipped by 4 bases and J by 1 base, with 10 bases between them. This CDR3 spans 14 amino acids. CDR3 sequence (DNA): TGTGCCAGCAGCCGACCAGGGGAGAACACTGAAGCTTTCTTT. Translating it yields CASSRPGENTEAFF.

The chain carries TRBV7-2 and TRBJ1-2; D uncertain. The CDR3 covers 12 residues. Germline V gene data show CDR1 as SGHTA and CDR2 as FQGNSA. Trimming removed 5 bases at V and 8 bases at J, with 12 bases between. The CDR3 sequence: CASSPYTGGYTF. The CDR3 DNA sequence: TGTGCCAGCAGCCCCTATACCGGGGGCTACACCTTC.

The chain is built from TRBV5-5 and TRBJ2-2, with TRBD1 as a possible D gene (6 bases). CDR3 size: 16 residues. Looked up from germline, CDR1 is SGHKS and CDR2 is YYEKEE (reference sequence). Between the trimmed V and J ends, which lost 4 bases and 2 bases, there was a span of 15 bases. The CDR3 protein is CASSPPRDTNTGELFF. The CDR3 DNA is TGTGCCAGCAGCCCCCCAAGGGACACAAACACCGGGGAGCTGTTTTTT. Supplemented by reference TRBV5-5 and TRBJ2-2, the full variable domain reads DAGVTQSPTHLIKTRGQQVTLRCSPISGHKSVSWYQQVLGQGPQFIFQYYEKEERGRGNFPDRFSARQFPNYSSELNVNALLLGDSALYLCASSPPRDTNTGELFFGEGSRLTVL.

This chain connects TRBV12-3 or TRBV12-4 to TRBJ1-1; D is undetermined. The ends were cut back, 3 bases at V and 2 bases at J, with 7 bases in the middle. This CDR3 comprises 13 residues. The CDR3 is CASSFKTNTEAFF. Here the CDR3 DNA reads TGTGCCAGCAGTTTTAAGACAAACACTGAAGCTTTCTTT.